Described below is a single T cell receptor (beta chain) sequence and its context. The antigen is unknown. This specimen belongs to a study of T cell responses to AZD1222 COVID-19 vaccine. Looking at the study overall: Combined were second doses at about 4 or about 12 weeks.

The V end was cut by 5 bases, the J end by 6 bases, with 13 bases between. The CDR3 has 14 amino acids. Germline V CDR1 and CDR2: SEHNR, FQNEAQ (reference sequence). The assay was immunoSEQ multiplex PCR, and TCRdb's table has in-frame clones only and misses some. The profile shows about 150,000 clones, about nine tenths of them singletons. General study points: Seropositive at baseline were only a handful of AZD1222 recipients.

This chain links TRBV7-9 with TRBJ2-2; D is perhaps TRBD1 (6 bases). The sequence was collected from an adult in good health. Sequences were derived from peripheral blood, sampled on day 0 of AZD1222 vaccination. CDR3 sequence reads: CASSVITGPGELFF. In nucleotides, the CDR3 is TGTGCCAGCAGCGTAATAACAGGGCCCGGGGAGCTGTTTTTT. Looking up the rest from reference TRBV7-9 and TRBJ2-2 gives the full variable domain: DTGVSQNPRHKITKRGQNVTFRCDPISEHNRLYWYRQTLGQGPEFLTYFQNEAQLEKSRLLSDRFSAERPKGSFSTLEIQRTEQGDSAMYLCASSVITGPGELFFGEGSRLTVL.